Each of the 17 T cell receptor beta chains below was sequenced from the same sample in a study of T cells in Graves' hyperthyroidism and ophthalmopathy. Template material for amplifying TCR beta CDR3 regions consisted of RNA transcripts. HTBI primers were used for first-round RT-PCR of the TCR CDR3. TCRdb analysed the multiplex PCR reads with MiXCR anew, one entry per CDR3 protein. The repertoire holds 250,000 to 300,000 distinct CDR3 sequences, 13% seen once, with roughly 7.5% in the top ten. Sequencing was performed on blood. Receptors were obtained from a woman aged 30 to 39 with Graves' hyperthyroidism that later progressed to Graves' ophthalmopathy.

This clonotype turned up a few times. The chain links TRBV2 to TRBJ1-6; maybe TRBD1 (5 bases). The CDR3 length is 16 residues. CDR1 is SNHLY, CDR2 FYNNEI, per germline. V was clipped by 5 bases and J by 4 bases, with 15 bases between them. The CDR3 here is CASSPLGTVYNSPLHF. The CDR3 coding sequence is TGTGCCAGCAGTCCTCTCGGGACGGTGTATAATTCACCCCTCCACTTT.

This clonotype turned up a few times. V is TRBV10-3 and J is TRBJ2-6; D is undetermined. CDR1 ENHRY and CDR2 SYGVKD come from the germline V gene. The CDR3 contains 14 residues. V was trimmed by 4 bases and J by 2 bases, leaving 6 bases between them. The CDR3 nucleotides read TGTGCCATCAGTGTGGTAACTGGGGCCAACGTCCTGACTTTC. This gives the protein CAISVVTGANVLTF.

The table lists this clonotype with many counts. At one end the junction does not follow the germline gene, possibly because of a read error. J is TRBJ2-1 and V is TRBV7-7; 14 positions match TRBD2. Germline V gene data show CDR1 as SSHAT and CDR2 as FNYEAQ (reference sequence). This CDR3 region has 15 residues. The CDR3 sequence: CASSFGTSGSYEQFF. The DNA for the CDR3 is TGTGCTAGCAGCTTCGGGACTAGCGGGAGTTATGAGCAGTTCTTC.

This clonotype was counted ten times or more. The chain is built from TRBV12-3 or TRBV12-4 and TRBJ1-2, with D unclear. V was pared by 6 bases and J by 0 bases, with 14 bases between. The CDR3 has 15 amino acids. CDR3 protein: CASSSDGGANYGYTF. CDR3 in DNA: TGTGCCAGCAGCTCCGACGGTGGGGCTAACTATGGCTACACCTTC.

There are many counts of this clonotype. This chain links TRBV27 with TRBJ1-2; D is perhaps TRBD1 (6 bases). Trimming stripped 3 bases from V and 1 base from J, with 12 bases between. This CDR3 is built from 15 residues. From germline, CDR1 is MNHEY and CDR2 SMNVEV (reference sequence). CDR3 residues: CASSLGAASNYGYTF. The DNA for the CDR3 is TGTGCCAGCAGTTTGGGGGCGGCGAGTAACTATGGCTACACCTTC.

Details on this clonotype: A much larger clone is a single base away; this may be a read error. The chain carries TRBV6-1 and TRBJ2-3, with D hard to call. The J call is in doubt because the DNA end fits TRBJ1-5 better. The CDR3 runs 13 residues. Looked up from germline, CDR1 is MNHNS and CDR2 is SASEGT. The CDR3 protein is CASCGLRADTQHF. Written as DNA, the CDR3 is TGTGCCAGCTGCGGTCTCCGGGCGGATACGCAGCATTTT.

At least ten counts were recorded for this clonotype. V gene TRBV7-2 combines with J gene TRBJ2-7; D is unresolved. The CDR3 extends over 15 amino acids. V lost 0 bases to trimming and J lost 3 bases, with 12 bases between them. From germline, CDR1 is SGHTA and CDR2 FQGNSA. CDR3 amino acids: CASSLAGMGNYEQYF. CDR3 bases: TGTGCCAGCAGCTTAGCGGGAATGGGGAACTACGAGCAGTACTTC.

This clonotype has a count of ten or more. The chain couples TRBV4-2 to TRBJ2-1; 7 nucleotides match TRBD2. Germline V gives CDR1 LGHNA, CDR2 YNFKEQ. The CDR3 has 19 amino acids. J was trimmed by 2 bases and V by 2 bases; bases with no gene match: 15. The CDR3 spells CASSQSLGGKGSAYNEQFF. CDR3 nucleotide sequence: TGTGCCAGCAGCCAAAGTTTGGGAGGGAAGGGCTCCGCCTACAATGAGCAGTTCTTC.

This chain joins TRBV4-2 and TRBJ2-3; D may be TRBD1 or TRBD2 (6 bases each). The CDR3 runs to 17 residues. The germline V gene encodes CDR1 LGHNA and CDR2 YNFKEQ. V lost 1 base, J lost 2 bases, and 16 bases lay in between. CDR3 amino acids: CASSQVPGARFTDTQYF. Written as DNA, the CDR3 is TGTGCCAGCAGCCAAGTACCGGGGGCAAGGTTCACAGATACGCAGTATTTT.

Ten or more counts support this clonotype. In DNA form, the CDR3 reads TGTGCCAGCAGCGTCAACAGGGGCTCTAACTATGGCTACACCTTC. Protein product: CASSVNRGSNYGYTF. The chain carries TRBV7-9 and TRBJ1-2, with 7 bases fitting TRBD1. The CDR3 loop spans 15 amino acids. From germline, CDR1 is SEHNR and CDR2 FQNEAQ (reference sequence). Germline trimming cut 5 bases from V and 0 bases from J; bases unmatched to any gene: 6.

This clonotype has only a few counts. The V call is TRBV10-3, the J call TRBJ1-2; a possible D gene is TRBD1 (5 bases). The germline V gene encodes CDR1 ENHRY and CDR2 SYGVKD. V was pared by 6 bases and J by 6 bases, with 14 bases between. The length of the CDR3 is 13 residues. The CDR3 bases are TGTGCCATCAGACCCGGGGGACGGGATGGCTACACCTTC. Translating it yields CAIRPGGRDGYTF.

This clonotype is medium-sized. This chain uses TRBV27 with TRBJ1-5; unclear D gene. The CDR3 sequence is 15 residues long. V lost 0 bases, J lost 0 bases, and 6 bases lay in between. CDR1 MNHEY and CDR2 SMNVEV come from the germline V gene (reference sequence). This CDR3 reads CASSLSHSSNQPQHF. The DNA for the CDR3 is TGTGCCAGCAGTTTATCCCACAGTAGCAATCAGCCCCAGCATTTT.

This clonotype was detected ten times or more. V gene TRBV7-2 combines with J gene TRBJ2-1; TRBD2 agrees at 8 bases. The CDR3 is 15 residues long. V was pared by 2 bases and J by 8 bases, with 8 bases of the junction left unmatched. Germline V CDR1 and CDR2: SGHTA, FQGNSA. CDR3 sequence reads: CASSLQNGRADEQFF. CDR3 nucleotide sequence: TGTGCCAGCAGCTTACAGAACGGGAGGGCGGATGAGCAGTTCTTC.

This clonotype was counted a few times. The CDR3 DNA follows: TGTGCCAGCAGTGAACAGGGGTCGGTTTATAATTCACCCCTCCACTTT. Translation gives CASSEQGSVYNSPLHF. The V gene is TRBV6-1, the J gene TRBJ1-6, with D tentatively TRBD1 (6 bases). Germline-derived CDR1 and CDR2 are MNHNS and SASEGT. The CDR3 totals 16 residues. V gave up 2 bases and J gave up 4 bases, with 12 bases separating them.

J is TRBJ2-2 and V is TRBV9; 13 positions match TRBD2. V gave up 3 bases and J gave up 5 bases; unmatched junction bases: 4. This CDR3 is built from 16 residues. Germline V CDR1 and CDR2: SGDLS, YYNGEE. CDR3 residues: CASSARTSGRTGELFF. In DNA, the CDR3 is TGTGCCAGCAGCGCCCGGACTAGCGGGAGAACCGGGGAGCTGTTTTTT.

This clonotype came up many times. The V and J genes are TRBV4-1 and TRBJ2-7; perhaps TRBD1 as D (6 bases). The V gene's germline CDR1 is MGHRA and CDR2 YSYEKL. V was cut by 1 base and J by 5 bases, with 12 bases left in between. The CDR3 covers 14 residues. For the CDR3, the DNA is TGCGCCAGCAGCCAAGTGCAGGGGCAAAACGAGCAGTACTTC. Its protein is CASSQVQGQNEQYF.

The genes are TRBV15 and TRBJ2-2; TRBD2 is a possible D gene (5 bases). This CDR3 region has 12 residues. Trimming stripped 8 bases from V and 6 bases from J, with 10 bases between. The V gene's germline CDR1 is LNHNV and CDR2 YYDKDF (reference sequence). The CDR3 sequence: CATGSVPGELFF. The CDR3 DNA reads as TGTGCCACCGGGAGTGTCCCCGGGGAGCTGTTTTTT.